Presented here are 20 T cell receptor beta chains from one specimen sequenced in a study of T cell repertoires in cytomegalovirus infection. TCRdb re-called the reads through MiXCR, storing one row per CDR3 protein. The sample lists 250,000 or so distinct CDR3 sequences, 9% to 15% occurring once. The sample consisted of PBMCs. The receptors stem from a human donor in good health (CMV status not recorded). Some clones in this sample may be carry-over from other donors' samples.

This clonotype occurred a few times. The CDR3 DNA sequence: TGTGCCAGTACTGAGGGGTTCCAGGGAGACTTCACCTTC. Its protein is CASTEGFQGDFTF. The genes are TRBV19 and TRBJ1-2, with a weak D call TRBD1 (5 bases). Trimming removed 7 bases at V and 13 bases at J, with 22 bases between. Germline CDR1 LNHDA, CDR2 SQIVND (reference sequence). The CDR3 contains 13 residues.

In its sample, this clonotype was seen many times. V and J are TRBV12-3 or TRBV12-4 and TRBJ1-1, with D possibly being TRBD1 (5 bases). The V end was cut by 1 base, the J end by 8 bases, with 11 bases between. The CDR3 is 13 residues long. The CDR3 bases are TGTGCCAGCAGTTTAGTAGGAGGGGCGGAAGCTTTCTTT. It translates to CASSLVGGAEAFF.

This clonotype was observed at least ten times. J is TRBJ2-3 and V is TRBV7-2; 9 bases are shared with TRBD2. Germline lookup yields CDR1 SGHTA and CDR2 FQGNSA. The CDR3 is 16 residues long. V lost 4 bases to trimming and J lost 2 bases; unmatched junction nucleotides: 7. CDR3 loop: CASSSGLAGITDTQYF. CDR3 in DNA: TGTGCCAGCAGCTCGGGGCTAGCGGGAATCACAGATACGCAGTATTTT.

This clonotype has a handful of counts. This rearrangement joins TRBV12-3 or TRBV12-4 to TRBJ2-2; D is perhaps TRBD1 or TRBD2 (6 bases each). The CDR3 is 14 amino acids. With 5 bases removed from V and 4 bases from J, the gap between germline ends came to 11 bases. DNA of the CDR3: TGTGCCAGCAGTCACGGGGGCGGCACCGGGGAGCTGTTTTTT. Translating it yields CASSHGGGTGELFF.

This clonotype showed up just a few times. V and J are TRBV6-1 and TRBJ2-3; a possible D gene is TRBD1 (8 bases). This CDR3 region has 14 residues. The V end lost 5 bases, the J end lost 5 bases, and 14 bases lay between the germline ends. CDR1 and CDR2 from the germline V gene are MNHNS and SASEGT. The CDR3 region has the DNA TGTGCCAGCAGTTCGGACAGGGAGGGAGATACGCAGTATTTT. This translates into CASSSDREGDTQYF.

This clonotype has a count of ten or more. The chain joins TRBV6-4 to TRBJ2-3, with a possible D match to TRBD1 (5 bases). The length of the CDR3 is 15 residues. Germline V CDR1 and CDR2: MRHNA, SNTAGT. Trimming cost V 6 bases and J 0 bases, with 13 bases left between them. The CDR3 DNA is TGTGCCAGCAGCCTTGGACAAGCTAGCACAGATACGCAGTATTTT. Amino acids: CASSLGQASTDTQYF.

V gene TRBV7-3 combines with J gene TRBJ2-1; TRBD2 agrees at 11 bases. The CDR3 runs to 14 residues. V lost 3 bases to trimming and J lost 7 bases; unmatched junction nucleotides: 2. Germline CDR1 is SGHTA and CDR2 is FQGTGA. CDR3: CASSLGLAVNEQFF. The CDR3 DNA follows: TGTGCCAGCAGCTTGGGACTAGCGGTTAATGAGCAGTTCTTC.

This clonotype was recorded at least ten times. This chain joins TRBV7-2 and TRBJ1-2; 7 positions agree with TRBD1. CDR1 is SGHTA and CDR2 is FQGNSA in the germline V gene. This CDR3 has 15 amino acids. With 1 base clipped from V and 8 bases from J, the junction kept 10 bases outside the gene matches. The CDR3 sequence: CASSLGSSQGVGYTF. The CDR3, as DNA: TGTGCCAGCAGCTTAGGTTCGTCCCAGGGGGTAGGCTACACCTTC.

This clonotype occurred many times. The chain joins TRBV7-9 to TRBJ2-7; 7 nucleotides agree with TRBD2. Germline V CDR1 and CDR2: SEHNR, FQNEAQ (reference sequence). CDR3 length: 14 residues. V lost 3 bases and J lost 6; bases outside the gene matches: 8. The CDR3 sequence: CASSLAGARGEQYF. The CDR3 coding sequence is TGTGCCAGCAGCTTGGCGGGAGCACGTGGCGAGCAGTACTTC.

This clonotype was observed at least ten times. The rearrangement joins TRBV12-3 or TRBV12-4 to TRBJ1-5, with 9 positions matching TRBD1. This CDR3 region has 15 residues. Losses at the gene ends were 1 base for V and 11 bases for J; bases not matched to a gene: 9. DNA for the CDR3: TGTGCCAGCAGTTTAGATGGGACAGGGTCCTTGTCCCAGCATTTT. Encoded protein: CASSLDGTGSLSQHF.

In this sample, this clonotype turned up many times. CDR3 region: CASSLIPSGKLTNEQFF. In DNA form, the CDR3 reads TGTGCCAGCAGTTTAATCCCTAGCGGGAAATTGACCAATGAGCAGTTCTTC. V gene TRBV12-3 or TRBV12-4 combines with J gene TRBJ2-1, with TRBD2 identical over 9 bases. CDR3 length: 17 residues. With V trimmed by 2 bases and J by 6 bases, 11 bases remained unmatched.

This clonotype was observed many times. The chain employs TRBV12-3 or TRBV12-4 and TRBJ2-7, with D tentatively TRBD2 (6 bases). The ends were cut back, 3 bases at V and 6 bases at J, with 12 bases in the middle. The length of the CDR3 is 13 residues. The CDR3 DNA reads as TGTGCCAGCAGTTTCCCCCCCGGGGGCGAGCAGTACTTC. It translates to CASSFPPGGEQYF.

This clonotype was picked up many times. No conserved phenylalanine or tryptophan ends this CDR3, so it is likely a read error. It is unclear where the CDR3 begins or ends on the DNA, so no DNA is shown, and the CDR3 is as TCRdb lists it. The V call is TRBV30, the J call TRBJ2-7; TRBD2, as called in the table, went unchecked against the DNA. The CDR3 sequence runs 14 residues, both termini included. Per germline, CDR1 GTSNPN and CDR2 SVGIG (reference sequence). CDR3 region: CAWSRTSGPLNFAQ.

This chain links TRBV20-1 with TRBJ2-2; TRBD2 is a possible D gene (5 bases). V lost 1 base and J lost 3, with 9 bases in between. In germline, CDR1 is DFQATT, CDR2 SNEGSKA (reference sequence). The CDR3 covers 14 residues. This CDR3 reads CSARGEFYTGELFF. As DNA, the CDR3 is TGCAGTGCTAGAGGGGAGTTTTACACCGGGGAGCTGTTTTTT.

This clonotype has ten or more counts. The chain is built from TRBV19 and TRBJ1-3; the D is unclear. The CDR3 covers 16 residues. V lost 8 bases and J lost 0, with 17 bases in between. The V gene's germline CDR1 is LNHDA and CDR2 SQIVND (reference sequence). The CDR3: CASADPRGHSGNTIYF. As DNA, the CDR3 is TGTGCCAGTGCCGACCCACGCGGCCACTCTGGAAACACCATATATTTT.

The rearrangement links TRBV28 to TRBJ2-1; D gene unclear. CDR3 length: 14 residues. Trimming took 4 bases from V and 7 from J, leaving 14 bases between them. The germline V gene encodes CDR1 MDHEN and CDR2 SYDVKM. CDR3 sequence: CASSSSDRLNEQFF. CDR3 DNA sequence: TGTGCCAGCAGTTCCTCGGATCGACTGAATGAGCAGTTCTTC.

This clonotype was recorded at least ten times. This chain connects TRBV7-3 to TRBJ1-1, with D uncertain. The length of the CDR3 is 14 residues. Germline CDR1 SGHTA, CDR2 FQGTGA. With 5 bases removed from V and 0 bases from J, the gap between germline ends came to 10 bases. In nucleotides, the CDR3 is TGTGCCAGCAGCCCGGACGGTTTGAACACTGAAGCTTTCTTT. Translated: CASSPDGLNTEAFF.

This clonotype was observed at least ten times. This chain uses TRBV7-2 with TRBJ1-1; 10 nucleotides align to TRBD1. CDR3 size: 14 residues. The V and J ends lost 5 bases and 5 bases, in that order; junction bases with no gene match: 5. From germline, CDR1 is SGHTA and CDR2 FQGNSA. The CDR3 here is CASSTDRGRTEAFF. The CDR3 DNA reads TGTGCCAGCAGCACAGACAGGGGGCGGACTGAAGCTTTCTTT. The variable domain in full, with the rest retrieved from reference TRBV7-2 and TRBJ1-1, is GAGVSQSPSNKVTEKGKDVELRCDPISGHTALYWYRQSLGQGLEFLIYFQGNSAPDKSGLPSDRFSAERTGGSVSTLTIQRTQQEDSAVYLCASSTDRGRTEAFFGQGTRLTVV.

The sample holds one count of this clonotype. The rearrangement joins TRBV3-1 to TRBJ2-2, with 7 bases lining up with TRBD2. Germline V gene lookup returns CDR1 LGHDT and CDR2 YNNKEL (reference sequence). V was pared by 4 bases and J by 2 bases, with 13 bases of the junction left unmatched. This CDR3 has 18 residues. Here the CDR3 reads CASSLAPLSGVNTGELFF. In DNA, the CDR3 is TGTGCCAGCAGCCTGGCCCCCCTGAGCGGGGTAAACACCGGGGAGCTGTTTTTT.

This chain joins TRBV29-1 and TRBJ1-2, with D hard to call. The CDR3 loop spans 11 amino acids. With 2 bases removed from V and 7 bases from J, the gap between germline ends came to 8 bases. The V gene's germline CDR1 is SQVTM and CDR2 ANQGSEA. The CDR3 region has the DNA TGCAGCGTTGAACGGCGGGGTGGCTACACCTTC. Amino acids: CSVERRGGYTF.